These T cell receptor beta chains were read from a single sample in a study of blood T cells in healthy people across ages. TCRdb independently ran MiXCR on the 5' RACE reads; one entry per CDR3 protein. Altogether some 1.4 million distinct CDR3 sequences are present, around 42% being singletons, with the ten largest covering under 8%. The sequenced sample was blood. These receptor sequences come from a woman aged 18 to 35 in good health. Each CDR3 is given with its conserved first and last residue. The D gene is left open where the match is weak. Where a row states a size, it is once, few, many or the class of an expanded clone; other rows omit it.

cdr3_aa: CASSYLVSWTGTYNEQFF
cdr3_nt: TGTGCCAGCAGTTACCTAGTTTCTTGGACGGGGACCTACAATGAGCAGTTCTTC
clone_size: .
v_call: TRBV6-5
j_call: TRBJ2-1
d_call: .

cdr3_aa: CASSKRIPGDLYTDTQYF
cdr3_nt: TGTGCCAGCAGTAAACGGATACCAGGGGACCTATATACAGATACGCAGTATTTT
clone_size: .
v_call: TRBV7-2
j_call: TRBJ2-3
d_call: .

cdr3_aa: CASSPTRSGNEQFF
cdr3_nt: TGTGCCAGCTCACCAACTCGGTCAGGGAATGAGCAGTTCTTC
clone_size: .
v_call: TRBV18
j_call: TRBJ2-1
d_call: .

cdr3_aa: CARSLRLAGGSGANVLTF
cdr3_nt: TGCGCCAGAAGCTTGAGACTAGCGGGGGGCTCTGGGGCCAACGTCCTGACTTTC
clone_size: .
v_call: TRBV5-1
j_call: TRBJ2-6
d_call: TRBD2

cdr3_aa: CASTQVQGTGYTF
cdr3_nt: TGTGCCAGCACACAGGTACAGGGAACGGGCTACACCTTC
clone_size: few
v_call: TRBV6-6
j_call: TRBJ1-2
d_call: .

cdr3_aa: CASRTRIQETQYF
cdr3_nt: TGCGCCAGCAGAACTAGAATCCAAGAGACCCAGTACTTC
clone_size: .
v_call: TRBV5-1
j_call: TRBJ2-5
d_call: .

cdr3_aa: CASSQTGEAGANVLTF
cdr3_nt: TGCGCCAGCAGCCAAACAGGGGAGGCAGGGGCCAACGTCCTGACTTTC
clone_size: few
v_call: TRBV4-1
j_call: TRBJ2-6
d_call: .

cdr3_aa: CASSYSLVPYEQYF
cdr3_nt: TGTGCCAGCAGTTATTCCCTTGTCCCCTACGAGCAGTACTTC
clone_size: few
v_call: TRBV6-5
j_call: TRBJ2-7
d_call: .

cdr3_aa: CASSKRTGGSETQYF
cdr3_nt: TGCGCCAGCAGCAAACGTACAGGGGGCAGTGAGACCCAGTACTTC
clone_size: .
v_call: TRBV5-1
j_call: TRBJ2-5
d_call: TRBD1

cdr3_aa: CASSQWGAANYGYTF
cdr3_nt: TGTGCCAGCAGCCAGTGGGGGGCGGCTAACTATGGCTACACCTTC
clone_size: few
v_call: TRBV3-1
j_call: TRBJ1-2
d_call: .

cdr3_aa: CSVEAAGGVYYGYTF
cdr3_nt: TGCAGCGTTGAAGCTGCCGGAGGGGTTTACTATGGCTACACCTTC
clone_size: few
v_call: TRBV29-1
j_call: TRBJ1-2
d_call: .

cdr3_aa: CASSYALTYEQYF
cdr3_nt: TGTGCCAGCAGTTATGCCCTAACCTACGAGCAGTACTTC
clone_size: .
v_call: TRBV12-3/TRBV12-4
j_call: TRBJ2-7
d_call: .

cdr3_aa: CASSQVSSQETQYF
cdr3_nt: TGTGCCAGCAGCCAAGTGAGCAGCCAAGAGACCCAGTACTTC
clone_size: .
v_call: TRBV4-2
j_call: TRBJ2-5
d_call: .

cdr3_aa: CASSSFGTDYNEQVF
cdr3_nt: TGTGCCAGCAGCTCCTTCGGGACAGATTACAATGAGCAGGTCTTC
clone_size: once
v_call: TRBV7-9
j_call: TRBJ2-1
d_call: TRBD1

cdr3_aa: CASSIPLADNEQFF
cdr3_nt: TGCGCCAGCAGCATTCCCCTAGCGGACAATGAGCAGTTCTTC
clone_size: many
v_call: TRBV5-1
j_call: TRBJ2-1
d_call: TRBD2

cdr3_aa: CASSSQDGAGGYEQYF
cdr3_nt: TGTGCCAGCAGCTCGCAGGACGGAGCAGGTGGTTACGAGCAGTACTTC
clone_size: .
v_call: TRBV11-2
j_call: TRBJ2-7
d_call: .

cdr3_aa: CASSGRTEHYNEQFF
cdr3_nt: TGTGCCAGCAGCGGACGGACAGAGCATTACAATGAGCAGTTCTTC
clone_size: few
v_call: TRBV9
j_call: TRBJ2-1
d_call: .

cdr3_aa: CSARAQDRERANEKLFF
cdr3_nt: TGCAGTGCTAGAGCTCAAGACAGGGAACGCGCTAATGAAAAACTGTTTTTT
clone_size: .
v_call: TRBV20-1
j_call: TRBJ1-4
d_call: TRBD1

cdr3_aa: CSASSLESSTDTQYF
cdr3_nt: TGCAGTGCTAGCTCTTTGGAATCTAGCACAGATACGCAGTATTTT
clone_size: .
v_call: TRBV20-1
j_call: TRBJ2-3
d_call: .

cdr3_aa: CASSHGGDGESSYEQYF
cdr3_nt: TGTGCCAGCAGCCACGGAGGCGACGGGGAGAGCTCCTACGAGCAGTACTTC
clone_size: few
v_call: TRBV5-4
j_call: TRBJ2-7
d_call: .

cdr3_aa: CASSPEDSRSYEQYF
cdr3_nt: TGTGCCAGCTCACCAGAAGACAGCCGCTCCTACGAGCAGTACTTC
clone_size: .
v_call: TRBV18
j_call: TRBJ2-7
d_call: .

cdr3_aa: CASSLLSRNSNEQFF
cdr3_nt: TGTGCCAGCAGCCTTCTTTCTAGAAACTCCAATGAGCAGTTCTTC
clone_size: .
v_call: TRBV3-1
j_call: TRBJ2-1
d_call: .

cdr3_aa: CASSSTSRVAYEQYF
cdr3_nt: TGTGCCAGCAGCTCGACTAGCCGGGTCGCCTACGAGCAGTACTTC
clone_size: .
v_call: TRBV7-9
j_call: TRBJ2-7
d_call: TRBD2

cdr3_aa: CASSSRLAKHTGELFF
cdr3_nt: TGTGCCAGCAGCTCGAGACTAGCCAAGCACACCGGGGAGCTGTTTTTT
clone_size: .
v_call: TRBV11-2
j_call: TRBJ2-2
d_call: TRBD2

cdr3_aa: CASSPPGGNGANVLTF
cdr3_nt: TGTGCCAGCAGTCCCCCAGGGGGCAATGGGGCCAACGTCCTGACTTTC
clone_size: .
v_call: TRBV27
j_call: TRBJ2-6
d_call: TRBD1

cdr3_aa: CATSREGGQTNTEAFF
cdr3_nt: TGTGCCACCAGCAGAGAAGGGGGCCAAACGAACACTGAAGCTTTCTTT
clone_size: .
v_call: TRBV15
j_call: TRBJ1-1
d_call: TRBD1